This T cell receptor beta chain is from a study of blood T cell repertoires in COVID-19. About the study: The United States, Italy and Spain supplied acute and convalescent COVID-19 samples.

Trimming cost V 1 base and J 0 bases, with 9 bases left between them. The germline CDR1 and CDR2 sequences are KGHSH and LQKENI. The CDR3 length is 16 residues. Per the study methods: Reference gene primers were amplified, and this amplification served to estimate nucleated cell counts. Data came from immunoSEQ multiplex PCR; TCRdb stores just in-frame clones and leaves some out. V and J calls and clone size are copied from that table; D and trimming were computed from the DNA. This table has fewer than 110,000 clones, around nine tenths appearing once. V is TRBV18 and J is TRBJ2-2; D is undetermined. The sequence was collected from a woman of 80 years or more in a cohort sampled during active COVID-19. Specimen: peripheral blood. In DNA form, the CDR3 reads TGTGCCAGCTCACCACAGCGACCCGCGAACACCGGGGAGCTGTTTTTT. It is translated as CASSPQRPANTGELFF.